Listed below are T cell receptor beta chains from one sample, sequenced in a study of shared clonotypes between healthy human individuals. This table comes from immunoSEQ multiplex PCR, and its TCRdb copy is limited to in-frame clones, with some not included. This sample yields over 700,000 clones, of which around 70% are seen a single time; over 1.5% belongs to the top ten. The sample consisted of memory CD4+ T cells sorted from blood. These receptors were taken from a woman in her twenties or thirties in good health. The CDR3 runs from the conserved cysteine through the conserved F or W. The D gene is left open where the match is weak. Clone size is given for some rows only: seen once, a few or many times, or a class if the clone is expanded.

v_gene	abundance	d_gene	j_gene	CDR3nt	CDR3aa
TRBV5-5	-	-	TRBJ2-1	TGTGCCAGCAGCCTCCGGGACGTGACCTACAATGAGCAGTTCTTC	CASSLRDVTYNEQFF
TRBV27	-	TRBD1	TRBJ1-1	TGTGCCAGCAGGTCCCCGAGTGACAGGGTCACTGAAGCTTTCTTT	CASRSPSDRVTEAFF
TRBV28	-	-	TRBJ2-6	TGTGCCAGCAGTTTATCTGGAGCCGGGGCCAACGTCCTGACTTTC	CASSLSGAGANVLTF
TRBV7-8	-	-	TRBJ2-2	TGTGCCAGCAGCTTAGACGCCTCGAACACCGGGGAGCTGTTTTTT	CASSLDASNTGELFF
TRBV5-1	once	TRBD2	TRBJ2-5	TGCGCCAGCAGCTTTTTAGCGGGCGACGAGACCCAGTACTTC	CASSFLAGDETQYF
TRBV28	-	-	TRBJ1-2	TGTGCCAGCAGGGATAACTATGGCTACACCTTC	CASRDNYGYTF
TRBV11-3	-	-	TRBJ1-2	TGTGCCAGCAGCTTTGGAGGGCAGGGGAGCGACTATGGCTACACCTTC	CASSFGGQGSDYGYTF
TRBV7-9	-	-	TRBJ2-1	TGTGCCAGCAGCACCCCCGGAAGGGGCCCCGTCTACAATGAGCAGTTCTTC	CASSTPGRGPVYNEQFF
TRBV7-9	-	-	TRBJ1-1	TGTGCCAGCAGCTTTGGGCTACAACTAAACACTGAAGCTTTCTTT	CASSFGLQLNTEAFF
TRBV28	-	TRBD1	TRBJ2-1	TGTGCCAGCACCCTACAGGGGGCAGGCGGTTTCAATGAGCAGTTCTTC	CASTLQGAGGFNEQFF
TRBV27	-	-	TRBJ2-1	TGTGCCAGCAGGACCGGGCCCGGCTCCTACAATGAGCAGTTCTTC	CASRTGPGSYNEQFF
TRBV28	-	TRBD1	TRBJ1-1	TGTGCCAGCAGTCCCCGACAGGGACGGTACACTGAAGCTTTCTTT	CASSPRQGRYTEAFF
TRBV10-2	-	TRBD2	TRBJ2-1	TGCGCCAGCAAAGAGGCTAGCGGGAGGGAGCAGTTCTTC	CASKEASGREQFF
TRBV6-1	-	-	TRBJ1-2	TGTGCCAGCCGGGGCTTCTATGGCTACACCTTC	CASRGFYGYTF
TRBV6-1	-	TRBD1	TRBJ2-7	TGTGCCAGCAGTGAACGGACAGGGGTGTCCTACGAGCAGTACTTC	CASSERTGVSYEQYF
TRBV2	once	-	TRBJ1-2	TGTGCCAGCAGTGAAATAATGGGACTGTACTTC	CASSEIMGLYF
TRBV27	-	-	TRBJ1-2	TGTGCCAGCAGTTTGGCGAGGGAAGGTGGCTACACCTTC	CASSLAREGGYTF
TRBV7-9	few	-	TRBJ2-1	TGTGCCACCCATGTTACTGAGCAGTTCTTC	CATHVTEQFF
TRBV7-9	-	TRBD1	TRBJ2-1	TGTGCCAGCAGCTTAGCTTGGGACAGGGGATCCTACAATGAGCAGTTCTTC	CASSLAWDRGSYNEQFF
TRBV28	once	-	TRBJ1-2	TGTGCCAGCAGTTCGCCGGCAGCTAACTATGGCTACACCTTC	CASSSPAANYGYTF
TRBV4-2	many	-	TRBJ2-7	TGTGCCAGCAGCCAACCTGACAGCTACGAGCAGTACTTC	CASSQPDSYEQYF
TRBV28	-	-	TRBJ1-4	TGTGCCAGCAGTGTATCAGGGGAGGATGAAAAACTGTTTTTT	CASSVSGEDEKLFF
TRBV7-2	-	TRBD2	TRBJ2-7	TGTGCCAGCAGCTTACTCGGGAGGCCCTACGAGCAGTACTTC	CASSLLGRPYEQYF
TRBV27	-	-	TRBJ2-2	TGTGCCACCCTCAAGCAGGGGTACACCGGGGAGCTGTTTTTT	CATLKQGYTGELFF
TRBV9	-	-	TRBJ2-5	TGTGCCAGCAGCGTAGCAATAGCAGGCGAGACCCAGTACTTC	CASSVAIAGETQYF
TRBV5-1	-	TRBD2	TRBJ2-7	TGCGCCAGCAGCTCCCTATTAGATAGCGGGAGACACGAGCAGTACTTC	CASSSLLDSGRHEQYF
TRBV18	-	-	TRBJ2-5	TGTGCCAGCTCACTTCTCCAGAACGGAGAGACCCAGTACTTC	CASSLLQNGETQYF
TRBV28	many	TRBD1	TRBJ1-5	TGTGCCAGCAGTTCAAAACGGGACAGGGTTGGCAATCAGCCCCAGCATTTT	CASSSKRDRVGNQPQHF